Each of the 8 T cell receptor beta chains below was sequenced from the same sample in a study of PD-L1 blockade in urothelial cancer. As for time point: pretreatment peripheral blood. Clones were read by immunoSEQ multiplex PCR, and TCRdb kept only the in-frame ones, dropping some. The sample records approximately 86,000 clones, around four fifths being singletons. The specimen was PBMCs, collected around atezolizumab (anti-PD-L1) treatment. Receptors originate from a man between 35 and 55 years old with urothelial cancer.

This clone has only one observation. The chain couples TRBV19 to TRBJ2-2, with 8 bases aligning to TRBD1. The CDR3 has 17 residues. V dropped 7 bases and J dropped 5; count of bases not matched to a gene: 15. Germline CDR1 LNHDA, CDR2 SQIVND (reference sequence). The CDR3 loop is CASTPFGRGRRTGELFF. The DNA of the CDR3 is TGTGCCAGTACCCCTTTTGGCAGGGGGCGAAGGACCGGGGAGCTGTTTTTT.

This clone has only one observation. The J gene is TRBJ1-2, the V gene TRBV28, with a tentative D call TRBD1 (5 bases). The germline V gene encodes CDR1 MDHEN and CDR2 SYDVKM. Trimming took 2 bases from V and 2 from J, leaving 12 bases between them. The CDR3 spans 15 residues. CDR3 nucleotide sequence: TGTGCCAGCAGTTTACCAGGAGGGGCGAACTATGGCTACACCTTC. It yields the protein CASSLPGGANYGYTF.

The chain joins TRBV5-4 to TRBJ1-2; perhaps TRBD1 as D (6 bases). Trimming cost V 7 bases and J 8 bases, with 18 bases left between them. The CDR3 runs 13 residues. The germline V gene encodes CDR1 SGHNT and CDR2 YYREEE (reference sequence). CDR3 protein: CASGQQLQEGYTF. The CDR3 DNA sequence: TGTGCCAGCGGACAGCAGTTACAAGAGGGCTACACCTTC.

This clone was recorded once. The V and J genes are TRBV7-2 and TRBJ2-7, with 11 nucleotides matching TRBD2. This CDR3 is built from 15 residues. The J segment lost 4 bases and the V segment lost 5 bases, leaving 7 bases of the junction unmatched. Germline assignment: CDR1 SGHTA and CDR2 FQGNSA. CDR3 loop: CASSRGGLAEYEQYF. DNA for the CDR3: TGTGCCAGCAGCCGGGGGGGACTAGCGGAATACGAGCAGTACTTC.

The gene calls are TRBV30 and TRBJ2-7; D possibly corresponds to TRBD2 (7 bases). The V end was cut by 5 bases, the J end by 1 base, with 12 bases between. CDR1 GTSNPN and CDR2 SVGIG come from the germline V gene (reference sequence). The CDR3 length is 13 residues. The CDR3, as DNA: TGTGCCTGGGCCGGGGGGCAGTCCTACGAGCAGTACTTC. The encoded protein is CAWAGGQSYEQYF.

V and J are TRBV7-2 and TRBJ2-7; D might be TRBD2 (5 bases). The CDR3 is 15 amino acids. The germline CDR1 and CDR2 sequences are SGHTA and FQGNSA. Deletions cut 0 bases from V and 3 bases from J, with 12 bases between. CDR3: CASSLALSDRYEQYF. CDR3 DNA sequence: TGTGCCAGCAGCTTAGCGCTTAGCGACCGCTACGAGCAGTACTTC.

The CDR3 loop reads CATTSDHEQFF. The DNA of the CDR3 is TGTGCGACTACCTCCGACCATGAGCAGTTCTTC. J is TRBJ2-1 and V is TRBV6-5; the D gene is possibly TRBD2 (5 bases). The CDR3 spans 11 residues. CDR1 and CDR2 from the germline V gene are MNHEY and SVGAGI.

The J gene is TRBJ1-1, the V gene TRBV28, with 7 bases fitting TRBD1. Germline assignment: CDR1 MDHEN and CDR2 SYDVKM. The length of the CDR3 is 15 residues. V gave up 3 bases and J gave up 3 bases; unmatched junction bases: 7. The CDR3 protein is CASSFLTGADTEAFF. In nucleotides, the CDR3 is TGTGCCAGCAGTTTCCTAACAGGGGCAGACACTGAAGCTTTCTTT.